The following is a T cell receptor (beta chain) sequence with its context. What it binds is not known. The germline gene is not matched at one end of the junction; a read error may be the cause. This sample is drawn from a study of blood T cells in healthy people across ages. Study-level results: TCR beta diversity was tightly associated with the proportion of naive T cells. More naive CD4+ cells and higher diversity marked long-lived donors relative to aged donors.

At least 6.5 million PBMCs were isolated per sample. It was with a sample-barcoded 5' primer and a J-beta primer mix that a second PCR of roughly 7 to 12 cycles was run. TCRdb recomputed calls from the 5' RACE reads with MiXCR, one row per CDR3 protein. The table has 1,800,000 or so distinct CDR3 sequences, 35% to 50% seen once. Input material: blood. The TCR comes from a human donor in good health.

The CDR3 protein is CASSLLMRSYGQYF. The CDR3 nucleotides are TGTGCCAGCAGCTTGCTGATGCGCTCCTACGGGCAGTACTTC. This chain uses TRBV5-6 with TRBJ2-7; D not resolved. Germline CDR1 and CDR2: SGHDT and YYEEEE. The CDR3 consists of 14 residues. The full variable domain, with the rest looked up from reference TRBV5-6 and TRBJ2-7, is DAGVTQSPTHLIKTRGQQVTLRCSPKSGHDTVSWYQQALGQGPQFIFQYYEEEERQRGNFPDRFSGHQFPNYSSELNVNALLLGDSALYLCASSLLMRSYGQYFGPGTRLTVT.